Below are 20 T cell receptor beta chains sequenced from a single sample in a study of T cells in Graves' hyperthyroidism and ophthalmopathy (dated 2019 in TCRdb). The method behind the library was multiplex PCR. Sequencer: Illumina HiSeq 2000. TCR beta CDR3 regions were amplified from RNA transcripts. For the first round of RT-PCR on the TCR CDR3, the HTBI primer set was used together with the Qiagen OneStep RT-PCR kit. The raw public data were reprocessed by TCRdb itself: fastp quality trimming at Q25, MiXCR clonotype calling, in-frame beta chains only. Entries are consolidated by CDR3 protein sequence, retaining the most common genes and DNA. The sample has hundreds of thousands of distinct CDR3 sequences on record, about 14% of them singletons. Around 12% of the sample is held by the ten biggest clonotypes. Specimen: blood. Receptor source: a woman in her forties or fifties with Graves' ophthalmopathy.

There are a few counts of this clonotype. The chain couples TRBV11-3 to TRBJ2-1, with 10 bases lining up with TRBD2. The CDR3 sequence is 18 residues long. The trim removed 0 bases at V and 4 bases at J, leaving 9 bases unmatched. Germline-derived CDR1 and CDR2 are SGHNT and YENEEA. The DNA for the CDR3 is TGTGCCAGCAGCTTAGATCCAGCGGGAGGGCCAATTTACAATGAGCAGTTCTTC. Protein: CASSLDPAGGPIYNEQFF.

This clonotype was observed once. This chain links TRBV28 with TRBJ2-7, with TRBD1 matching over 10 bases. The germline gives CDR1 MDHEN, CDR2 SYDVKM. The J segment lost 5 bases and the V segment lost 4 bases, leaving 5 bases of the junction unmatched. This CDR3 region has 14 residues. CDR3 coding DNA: TGTGCCAGCAGTTACCGGGACAGGGGCCACGAGCAGTACTTC. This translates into CASSYRDRGHEQYF.

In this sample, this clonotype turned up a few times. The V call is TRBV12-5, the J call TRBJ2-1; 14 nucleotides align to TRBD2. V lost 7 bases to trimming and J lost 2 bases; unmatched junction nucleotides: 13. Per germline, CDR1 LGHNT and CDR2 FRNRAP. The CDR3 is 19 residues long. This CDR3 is CASVQGSGLAGDPYNEQFF. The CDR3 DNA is TGTGCTAGTGTCCAGGGATCGGGACTAGCGGGAGACCCCTACAATGAGCAGTTCTTC.

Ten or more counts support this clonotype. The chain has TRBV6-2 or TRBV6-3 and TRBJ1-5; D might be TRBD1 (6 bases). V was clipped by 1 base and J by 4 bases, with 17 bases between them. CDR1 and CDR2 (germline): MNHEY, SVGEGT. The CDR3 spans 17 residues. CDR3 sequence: CASSYWDTRYGNQPQHF. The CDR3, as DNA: TGTGCCAGCAGTTACTGGGACACACGATACGGGAATCAGCCCCAGCATTTT.

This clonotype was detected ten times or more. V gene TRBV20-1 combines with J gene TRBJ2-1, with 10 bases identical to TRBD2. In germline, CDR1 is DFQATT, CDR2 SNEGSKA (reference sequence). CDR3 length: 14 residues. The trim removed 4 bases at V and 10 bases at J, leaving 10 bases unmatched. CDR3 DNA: TGCAGTGCTACAATAGCGGGAGGAACCCGCGAGCAGTTCTTC. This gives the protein CSATIAGGTREQFF.

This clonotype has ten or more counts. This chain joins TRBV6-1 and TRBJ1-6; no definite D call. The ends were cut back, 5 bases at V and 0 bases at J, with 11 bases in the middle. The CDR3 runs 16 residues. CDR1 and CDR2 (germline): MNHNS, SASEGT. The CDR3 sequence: CASSSTSSSYNSPLHF. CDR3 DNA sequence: TGTGCCAGCAGTTCGACATCAAGCTCCTATAATTCACCCCTCCACTTT.

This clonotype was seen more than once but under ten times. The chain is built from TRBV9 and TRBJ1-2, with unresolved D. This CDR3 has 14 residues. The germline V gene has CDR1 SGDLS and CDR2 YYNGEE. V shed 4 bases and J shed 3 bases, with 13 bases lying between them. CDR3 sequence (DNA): TGTGCCAGCAGCCCCTCCGCCACCGACTATGGCTACACCTTC. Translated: CASSPSATDYGYTF.

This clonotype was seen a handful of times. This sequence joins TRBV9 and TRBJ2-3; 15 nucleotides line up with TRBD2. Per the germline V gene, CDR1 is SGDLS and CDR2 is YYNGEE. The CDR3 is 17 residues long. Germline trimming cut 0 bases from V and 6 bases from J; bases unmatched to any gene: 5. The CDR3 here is CASSVEGLAGGSDTQYF. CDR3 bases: TGTGCCAGCAGCGTAGAGGGACTAGCGGGGGGATCGGATACGCAGTATTTT.

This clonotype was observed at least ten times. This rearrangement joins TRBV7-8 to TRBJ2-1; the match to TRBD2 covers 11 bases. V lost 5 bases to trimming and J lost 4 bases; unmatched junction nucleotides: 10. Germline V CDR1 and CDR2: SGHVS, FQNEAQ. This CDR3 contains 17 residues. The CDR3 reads CASSLGGLAAHYNEQFF. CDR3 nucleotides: TGTGCCAGCAGCCTAGGGGGACTAGCGGCTCATTACAATGAGCAGTTCTTC.

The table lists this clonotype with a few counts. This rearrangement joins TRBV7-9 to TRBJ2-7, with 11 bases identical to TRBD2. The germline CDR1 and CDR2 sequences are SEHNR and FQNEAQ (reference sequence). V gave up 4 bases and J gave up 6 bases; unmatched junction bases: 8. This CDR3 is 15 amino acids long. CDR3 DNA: TGTGCCAGCAGCTCACTAGCGGGAGTACCCCGCGAGCAGTACTTC. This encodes CASSSLAGVPREQYF.

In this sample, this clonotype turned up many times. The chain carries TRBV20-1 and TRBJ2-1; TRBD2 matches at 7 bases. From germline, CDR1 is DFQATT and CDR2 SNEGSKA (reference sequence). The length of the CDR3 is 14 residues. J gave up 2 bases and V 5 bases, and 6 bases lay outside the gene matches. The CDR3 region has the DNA TGCAGTGCTCCCCCAGCGGGACCCTACAATGAGCAGTTCTTC. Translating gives CSAPPAGPYNEQFF.

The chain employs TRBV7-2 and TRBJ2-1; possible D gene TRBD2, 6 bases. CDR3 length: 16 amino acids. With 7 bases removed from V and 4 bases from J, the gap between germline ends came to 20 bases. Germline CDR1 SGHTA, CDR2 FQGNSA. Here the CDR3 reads CASNIAAKSRYNEQFF. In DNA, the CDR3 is TGTGCCAGCAATATAGCGGCCAAAAGCCGGTACAATGAGCAGTTCTTC.

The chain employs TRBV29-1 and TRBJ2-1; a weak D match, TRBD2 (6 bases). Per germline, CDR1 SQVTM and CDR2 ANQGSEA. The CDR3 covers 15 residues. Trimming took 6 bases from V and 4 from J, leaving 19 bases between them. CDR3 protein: CSVETTSFIYNEQFF. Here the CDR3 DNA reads TGCAGCGTGGAAACGACTAGTTTTATTTACAATGAGCAGTTCTTC.

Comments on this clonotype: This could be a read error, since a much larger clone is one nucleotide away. CDR3 in DNA: TGTGCCAGCAGCGTTGAGAGTGGTTGGGAAAAACCGTTTTTT. It yields the protein CASSVESGWEKPFF. The chain joins TRBV7-2 to TRBJ1-4, with unresolved D. The germline V gene has CDR1 SGHTA and CDR2 FQGNSA. The CDR3 covers 14 residues. Using reference TRBV7-2 and TRBJ1-4 for the parts outside the CDR3, the full variable domain is GAGVSQSPSNKVTEKGKDVELRCDPISGHTALYWYRQSLGQGLEFLIYFQGNSAPDKSGLPSDRFSAERTGGSVSTLTIQRTQQEDSAVYLCASSVESGWEKPFFGSGTQLSVL.

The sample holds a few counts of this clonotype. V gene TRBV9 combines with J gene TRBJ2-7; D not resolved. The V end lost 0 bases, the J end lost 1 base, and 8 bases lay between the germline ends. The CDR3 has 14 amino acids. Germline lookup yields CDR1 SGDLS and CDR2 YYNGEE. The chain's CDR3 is CASSVADLSYEQYF. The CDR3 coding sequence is TGTGCCAGCAGCGTAGCTGACTTATCCTACGAGCAGTACTTC.

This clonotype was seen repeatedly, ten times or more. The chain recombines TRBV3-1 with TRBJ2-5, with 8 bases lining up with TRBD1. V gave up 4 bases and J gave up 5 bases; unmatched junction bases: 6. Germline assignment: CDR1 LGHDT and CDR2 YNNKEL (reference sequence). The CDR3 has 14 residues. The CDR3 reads CASSLTDRAETQYF. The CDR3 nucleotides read TGTGCCAGCAGCCTTACGGACAGGGCTGAGACCCAGTACTTC.

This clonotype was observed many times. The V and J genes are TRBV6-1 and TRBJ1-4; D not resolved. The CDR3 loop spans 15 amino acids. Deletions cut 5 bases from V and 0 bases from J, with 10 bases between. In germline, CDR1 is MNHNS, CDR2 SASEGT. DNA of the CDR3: TGTGCCAGCAGTCCCACGGGTTCAACTAATGAAAAACTGTTTTTT. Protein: CASSPTGSTNEKLFF.

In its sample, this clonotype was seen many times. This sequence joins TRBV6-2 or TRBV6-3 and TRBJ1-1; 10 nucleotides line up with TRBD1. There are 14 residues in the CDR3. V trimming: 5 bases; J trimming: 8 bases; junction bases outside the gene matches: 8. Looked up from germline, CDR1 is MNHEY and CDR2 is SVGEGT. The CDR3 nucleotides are TGTGCCAGCAGTAATCCGGGACAGGGGCCAGAAGCTTTCTTT. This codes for CASSNPGQGPEAFF.

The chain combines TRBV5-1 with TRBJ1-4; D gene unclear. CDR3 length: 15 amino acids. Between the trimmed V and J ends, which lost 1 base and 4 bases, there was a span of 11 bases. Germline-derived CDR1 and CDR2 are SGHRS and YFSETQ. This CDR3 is CASSLRATSNEKLFF. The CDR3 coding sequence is TGCGCCAGCAGCTTGCGGGCTACGAGTAATGAAAAACTGTTTTTT. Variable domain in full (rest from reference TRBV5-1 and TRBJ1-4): KAGVTQTPRYLIKTRGQQVTLSCSPISGHRSVSWYQQTPGQGLQFLFEYFSETQRNKGNFPGRFSGRQFSNSRSEMNVSTLELGDSALYLCASSLRATSNEKLFFGSGTQLSVL.

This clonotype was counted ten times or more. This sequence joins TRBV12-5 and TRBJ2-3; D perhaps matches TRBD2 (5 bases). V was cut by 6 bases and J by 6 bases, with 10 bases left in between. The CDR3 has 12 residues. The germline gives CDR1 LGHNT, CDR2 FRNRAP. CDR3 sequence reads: CASGMDSDTQYF. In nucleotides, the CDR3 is TGTGCTAGTGGCATGGACTCCGATACGCAGTATTTT. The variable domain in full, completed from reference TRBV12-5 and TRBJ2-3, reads DARVTQTPRHKVTEMGQEVTMRCQPILGHNTVFWYRQTMMQGLELLAYFRNRAPLDDSGMPKDRFSAEMPDATLATLKIQPSEPRDSAVYFCASGMDSDTQYFGPGTRLTVL.